The TCR beta chain under discussion was sequenced for a study of beta chain features in type 1 diabetes. The wider study: Sorted cells from all samples, numbering 107,917,701, were examined. Regarding the study as a whole: Shortening of TCRB CDR3s, moderate but significant, appeared in all four CD4+ subsets of Type 1 diabetes patients.

The whole isolated RNA underwent reverse transcription, so sequencing captured expressed TCRB transcripts. Only in-frame clones appear in the TCRdb table, and some are missing; sequencing was by immunoSEQ multiplex PCR. The sample has 240,000 or so clones; 25% to 30% are singletons. Germline CDR1 and CDR2: SGHRS and YFSETQ. This CDR3 is 12 amino acids long. V lost 5 bases and J lost 1, with 5 bases in between. To note about this clone: What it binds is not known.

The clonotype originates from a young man in good health. J is TRBJ2-3 and V is TRBV5-1; a possible D gene is TRBD1 (5 bases). Sequenced sample: central memory CD4+ T cells from blood. CDR3 sequence reads: CASRTGTDTQYF. The DNA of the CDR3 is TGCGCCAGCAGGACAGGCACAGATACGCAGTATTTT. Together with reference TRBV5-1 and TRBJ2-3, the CDR3 gives the full variable domain: KAGVTQTPRYLIKTRGQQVTLSCSPISGHRSVSWYQQTPGQGLQFLFEYFSETQRNKGNFPGRFSGRQFSNSRSEMNVSTLELGDSALYLCASRTGTDTQYFGPGTRLTVL.